This T cell receptor beta chain originates from a study of PD-1 blockade in classical Hodgkin lymphoma. Only in-frame clones appear in the TCRdb table, and some are missing; sequencing was by immunoSEQ multiplex PCR. This sample has approximately 30,000 clones, with around 77% found just once. Time point defined: cycle 4 day 1 (C4D1), after more than five weeks of nivolumab. All the patients suffered relapse after autologous stem cell transplantation, and brentuximab vedotin exposure differed. The CDR3 extends over 15 amino acids. J gave up 5 bases and V 3 bases, and 8 bases lay outside the gene matches. Germline CDR1 and CDR2: MDHEN and SYDVKM.

The TCR sequence derives from a human donor with classical Hodgkin lymphoma. V usage is TRBV28 and J usage is TRBJ2-5; 8 nucleotides line up with TRBD1. Source: peripheral blood mononuclear cells (PBMCs), taken before the fourth cycle of nivolumab. The CDR3 reads CASSFPTGATETQYF. The CDR3 DNA is TGTGCCAGCAGTTTTCCGACAGGGGCGACCGAGACCCAGTACTTC.